This T cell receptor beta chain was profiled in a study of regulatory T cells in long-lasting Graves disease (dated by TCRdb to 2020 to 2022). With respect to the entire study: Patients with newly diagnosed Graves' disease had been on antithyroid drugs for under 3 months. This study used TCR sequencing and RNA sequencing of peripheral blood to compare persistent Graves' disease patients against newly diagnosed Graves' disease patients. The study was registered as a clinical trial and conducted in China. TCR sequencing covered roughly 13 persistent and roughly 20 newly diagnosed Graves' disease patients, around 33 samples in total. General study outcomes and caveats: The authors noted that the small sample size was a limitation that may lower accuracy. Compared with newly diagnosed patients, patients with persistent Graves' disease had lower TCR Shannon entropy and fewer highly expanded clones, which suggests clonal expansion. Patients with persistent disease shared more public clonotypes (around 2,700) than newly diagnosed patients did (around 1,000). Persistent disease showed preferential use of TRBV28, TRBJ1-2 and TRBJ2-5, whereas newly diagnosed disease favored TRBV20-1 and TRBJ2-1. Only the TCR beta chain was sequenced and analyzed. Peripheral blood alone was examined, since thyroid tissue, which constituted the primary lesion, could not be accessed.

In the paper's terms, the time point label means: newly diagnosed GD, antithyroid drugs for less than 3 months. For both TCR sequencing and RNA sequencing, RNA was extracted from PBMCs in TRIzol. Graves' disease was diagnosed according to American Thyroid Association guidelines. Patients were recruited from an endocrinology department in Xi'an, China. Each patient gave approximately 10 milliliters of peripheral blood, collected in an EDTA anticoagulant tube. Ficoll Paque Plus density gradient separation was used to isolate PBMCs, and no additional T cell sorting was done. RNA quality was checked with an Agilent 2100 Bioanalyzer and agarose gel, and concentration with a NanoDrop 2000. Libraries were made using multiplex PCR. The sequencer was an Illumina HiSeq 4000. iRepertoire HTBI primers and Arm-PCR amplification of CDR3 regions were used to construct TCR beta libraries. Before sequencing, the PCR products went through gel purification. Per the authors' processing: Across samples, some 62 TRBV and 12 to 15 TRBJ segments were identified and used for gene usage analysis of CDR3 amino acid clonotypes. Filtered high-quality paired reads were merged into contigs using COPE and FqMerger. BLAST was used to align contigs to IMGT TRBV, TRBD and TRBJ reference genes, with CDR3 defined following IMGT. Clonotypes above 0.1% frequency were classified as highly expanded clones. Repertoire diversity was measured by Shannon entropy, and V-J evenness by the Gini coefficient. A clonotype found in more than one individual was treated as public. TCRdb reran the public reads through fastp at Q25 and MiXCR, keeping productive beta chains. For every CDR3 protein sequence, its rows merge into one entry that carries the most common genes and DNA. The V and J calls shown here were made by TCRdb, not taken from the authors' results. The sample data list 200,000 to 250,000 distinct CDR3 sequences, and roughly 18% of these were observed just once. The top ten constitute over 20% of the sample.

V is reduced by 2 bases and J by 3 bases, leaving a spacing of 12 bases between them. CDR1 KGHDR and CDR2 SFDVKD are derived from the germline V gene. The CDR3 starts with the cysteine, ends with the phenylalanine, and has 15 residues. The only DNA kept is the CDR3, 45 bases in frame from the first base. There are many counts of this clonotype. No cognate antigen has been identified for it. No quality values exist for individual bases; no much larger clone is one base distant. The rearrangement joined TRBV24-1 to TRBJ1-2; TRBD1 is possibly the D segment (5 matching bases). Here the sequenced sample was peripheral blood mononuclear cells (PBMCs), taken at new diagnosis, from a patient treated with antithyroid drugs. This sequence originates from a female donor with Graves disease. The CDR3 protein sequence reads: CATSDSRPGDYGYTF. The sequenced DNA is TGTGCCACCAGTGATTCCCGACCGGGGGACTATGGCTACACCTTC.